In this sample, the clone carrying this T cell receptor beta chain turned up a few times. What it binds is not known. Use of 60 Vbeta and 13 Jbeta primers characterized the PCR. Generated by immunoSEQ multiplex PCR, the TCRdb table keeps only in-frame clones and is missing some. The data contain some 170,000 clones, roughly a tenth of them singletons. The data are from a study of cytomegalovirus exposure and HLA in healthy donors. General study findings and limits: Accurate prediction of HLA-A and HLA-B alleles (for most subjects) was reportedly achieved from TCR beta sequences.

The length of the CDR3 is 17 residues. Germline V CDR1 and CDR2: SGDLS, YYNGEE. Trimming at V came to 4 bases and at J to 7 bases, leaving 16 bases not matched to a gene. The specimen was PBMCs. The chain carries TRBV9 and TRBJ2-1, with TRBD1 matching over 8 bases. This sequence was found in a woman in her 30s in good health and CMV-seropositive. The CDR3: CASSTRDRGPFGNEQFF. The CDR3 bases are TGTGCCAGCAGCACACGTGACAGGGGCCCATTCGGTAATGAGCAGTTCTTC.